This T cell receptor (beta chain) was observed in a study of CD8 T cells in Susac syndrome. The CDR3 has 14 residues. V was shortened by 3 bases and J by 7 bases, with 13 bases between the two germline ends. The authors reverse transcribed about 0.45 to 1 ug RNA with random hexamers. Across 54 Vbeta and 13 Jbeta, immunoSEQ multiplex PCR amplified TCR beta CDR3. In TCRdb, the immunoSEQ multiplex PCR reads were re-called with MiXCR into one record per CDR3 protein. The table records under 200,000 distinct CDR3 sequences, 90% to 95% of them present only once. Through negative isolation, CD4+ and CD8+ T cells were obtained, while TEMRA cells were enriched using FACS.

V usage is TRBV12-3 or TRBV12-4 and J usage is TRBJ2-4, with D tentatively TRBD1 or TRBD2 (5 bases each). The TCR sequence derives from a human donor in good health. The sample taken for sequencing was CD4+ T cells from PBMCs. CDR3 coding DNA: TGTGCCAGCAGTTTTACGGGGCCAGCGAACATTCAGTACTTC. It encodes CASSFTGPANIQYF.